This TCR beta chain was found in a study of T cell clonotyping in hematopoietic cell transplantation. For the study at large: Samples: about 28 days before transplant, then days 30, 100 and 180 after. General observations from the study: At the given depth, recipient repertoires were over 97% de novo clonotypes. Without cell sorting, CD4 versus CD8 contributions remain unresolved. After transplant, recipient diversity fell while pathologically expanded clonotypes grew through day 180.

The assay was immunoSEQ multiplex PCR, and TCRdb's table has in-frame clones only and misses some. The sample lists 8,000 to 8,500 clones, about 89% occurring once. Concerning this clone: What it binds is not known.

CDR1 GTSNPN and CDR2 SVGIG come from the germline V gene (reference sequence). The length of the CDR3 is 17 residues. J lost 4 bases, V lost 0 bases, and 9 bases had no gene match. This chain connects TRBV30 to TRBJ1-3; TRBD1 agrees at 10 bases. The sequence was obtained from a male patient aged 60-69 years who had an allogeneic stem cell transplant from a related donor, so the T cells may come from the graft donor. Some clones in this sample may be carry-over from other donors' samples. The sample consisted of peripheral blood mononuclear cells, taken at the time of graft-versus-host disease after allogeneic stem cell transplant. CDR3 residues: CAWSVFVTGGVGNTIYF. CDR3 coding DNA: TGTGCCTGGAGTGTGTTCGTGACAGGGGGCGTAGGAAACACCATATATTTT.